These 21 T cell receptor beta chains were sequenced from one sample in a study of T cell responses to AZD1222 COVID-19 vaccine. Sequenced by immunoSEQ multiplex PCR; TCRdb stores in-frame clones only, minus some. The data hold some 120,000 clones, with about 83% observed a single time. The sequencing here drew on peripheral blood, taken on day 0 of AZD1222 vaccination. The receptors here all came from an adult in good health.

This clone was found a few times. The chain carries TRBV27 and TRBJ1-3, with D possibly TRBD1 on 6 matching bases. The CDR3 is 15 amino acids. V lost 2 bases to trimming and J lost 1 base, with 9 bases between them. Germline loops: CDR1 MNHEY, CDR2 SMNVEV (reference sequence). The CDR3 sequence is CASSLTGMSGNTIYF. CDR3 nucleotides: TGTGCCAGCAGTTTAACAGGGATGTCTGGAAACACCATATATTTT.

This chain joins TRBV6-2 or TRBV6-3 and TRBJ2-7, with 8 bases identical to TRBD1. V trimming: 2 bases; J trimming: 2 bases; junction bases outside the gene matches: 8. Germline V gene sequence: CDR1 MNHEY, CDR2 SVGEGT. The CDR3 covers 16 residues. The DNA of the CDR3 is TGTGCCAGCAGTTACGACTGGGCAGGGGGCCCCTACGAGCAGTACTTC. It encodes CASSYDWAGGPYEQYF.

The V call is TRBV7-2, the J call TRBJ1-5; D remains unclear. This CDR3 has 13 amino acids. The germline V gene encodes CDR1 SGHTA and CDR2 FQGNSA. V lost 0 bases and J lost 9, with 9 bases in between. The CDR3 sequence is CASSLASVAPQHF. The DNA for the CDR3 is TGTGCCAGCAGCTTAGCGTCGGTTGCGCCCCAGCATTTT.

The V call is TRBV5-1, the J call TRBJ2-4; 7 bases are a match to TRBD2. This CDR3 has 15 amino acids. The trim removed 0 bases at V and 7 bases at J, leaving 7 bases unmatched. CDR1 SGHRS and CDR2 YFSETQ come from the germline V gene. DNA of the CDR3: TGCGCCAGCAGCTTGGCCTCGGGGGGTGGCAACATTCAGTACTTC. It is translated as CASSLASGGGNIQYF.

The rearrangement joins TRBV6-5 to TRBJ1-1; 8 bases fit TRBD1. With 4 bases clipped from V and 5 bases from J, the junction kept 6 bases outside the gene matches. Germline-derived CDR1 and CDR2 are MNHEY and SVGAGI. The CDR3 loop spans 14 amino acids. The CDR3 DNA follows: TGTGCCAGCAGTTCAGGGGGCGAGAAAACTGAAGCTTTCTTT. Translating gives CASSSGGEKTEAFF.

In its sample, this clone was seen once. V is TRBV10-3 and J is TRBJ1-2, with 9 bases lining up with TRBD1. J lost 0 bases, V lost 4 bases, and 9 bases had no gene match. In germline, CDR1 is ENHRY, CDR2 SYGVKD. CDR3 size: 17 residues. The CDR3 DNA is TGTGCCATCAGTGCCGTAGGGACAGGGAGGTCTAACTATGGCTACACCTTC. It is translated as CAISAVGTGRSNYGYTF.

V usage is TRBV5-4 and J usage is TRBJ2-5, with 9 bases that match TRBD1. With V trimmed by 2 bases and J by 3 bases, 2 bases remained unmatched. Per the germline V gene, CDR1 is SGHNT and CDR2 is YYREEE (reference sequence). CDR3 length: 14 residues. CDR3 residues: CASSFRTGEETQYF. CDR3 in DNA: TGTGCCAGCAGCTTCAGGACAGGGGAAGAGACCCAGTACTTC.

The V call is TRBV20-1, the J call TRBJ2-2, with D possibly being TRBD2 (5 bases). This CDR3 is 16 amino acids long. Deletions cut 3 bases from V and 9 bases from J, with 23 bases between. From germline, CDR1 is DFQATT and CDR2 SNEGSKA (reference sequence). CDR3 coding DNA: TGCAGTGCTAGTCGGAGGCTCGGTTCGGTGGGTTGGGAGCTGTTTTTT. It is translated as CSASRRLGSVGWELFF.

The V gene is TRBV6-2 or TRBV6-3, the J gene TRBJ1-5; no reliable D call. Trimming removed 2 bases at V and 3 bases at J, with 8 bases between. CDR1 MNHEY and CDR2 SVGEGT come from the germline V gene. CDR3 size: 14 residues. The CDR3, as DNA: TGTGCCAGCAGTTACGTGGGCAACAATCAGCCCCAGCATTTT. Translating gives CASSYVGNNQPQHF.

The rearrangement joins TRBV5-1 to TRBJ2-1, with D possibly matching TRBD2 (6 bases). The germline V and J ends were trimmed by 0 bases and 13 bases, with 14 bases remaining between them. This CDR3 spans 13 amino acids. Germline CDR1 SGHRS, CDR2 YFSETQ. The CDR3 DNA reads TGCGCCAGCAGCTTGGTATTCGGGAGAGAACAGTTCTTC. Amino acid sequence: CASSLVFGREQFF.

V gene TRBV2 combines with J gene TRBJ1-1; D is ambiguous. V lost 4 bases to trimming and J lost 3 bases, with 9 bases between them. Looked up from germline, CDR1 is SNHLY and CDR2 is FYNNEI. The CDR3 covers 13 residues. In nucleotides, the CDR3 is TGTGCCAGCAGTGTAACAGCCTACACTGAAGCTTTCTTT. Translated, it gives CASSVTAYTEAFF. Supplemented by reference TRBV2 and TRBJ1-1, the full variable domain reads EPEVTQTPSHQVTQMGQEVILRCVPISNHLYFYWYRQILGQKVEFLVSFYNNEISEKSEIFDDQFSVERPDGSNFTLKIRSTKLEDSAMYFCASSVTAYTEAFFGQGTRLTVV.

This clone showed up many times. The chain links TRBV3-1 (or the pseudogene TRBV3-2) to TRBJ2-3; 7 bases map to TRBD2. CDR1 and CDR2 from the germline V gene are LGHDT and YNNKEL (reference sequence). CDR3 length equals 19 residues. V dropped 1 base and J dropped 0; count of bases not matched to a gene: 13. The CDR3 coding sequence is TGTGCCAGCAGCCAAGTGGGGGGAGGGGCTAGCGGAAGCACAGATACGCAGTATTTT. This encodes CASSQVGGGASGSTDTQYF.

The rearrangement links TRBV7-2 to TRBJ2-1; TRBD2 matches 8 bases. Looked up from germline, CDR1 is SGHTA and CDR2 is FQGNSA. With V trimmed by 5 bases and J by 1 base, 4 bases remained unmatched. This CDR3 region has 15 residues. Here the CDR3 reads CASSPLAGSYNEQFF. The CDR3 region has the DNA TGTGCCAGCAGCCCGCTAGCGGGTTCCTACAATGAGCAGTTCTTC.

The V gene is TRBV28, the J gene TRBJ2-7; 15 bases fit TRBD2. Germline-derived CDR1 and CDR2 are MDHEN and SYDVKM. The CDR3 totals 15 residues. V shed 3 bases and J 7 bases; nucleotides not matched to a gene: 4. This CDR3 reads CASSFSGLAGGEQYF. CDR3 sequence (DNA): TGTGCCAGCAGTTTTTCGGGACTAGCGGGAGGAGAGCAGTACTTC.

The chain recombines TRBV6-6 with TRBJ1-5; perhaps TRBD1 as D (5 bases). The germline gives CDR1 MNHNY, CDR2 SVGAGI (reference sequence). The CDR3 extends over 14 amino acids. Trimming took off 8 bases at V and 2 bases at J, with 13 bases between the two ends. The CDR3 region has the DNA TGTGCCAGCCTTGGGGGAGGGGGCAATCAGCCCCAGCATTTT. This sequence encodes CASLGGGGNQPQHF.

The chain recombines TRBV6-5 with TRBJ1-4; unclear D gene. CDR1 and CDR2 from the germline V gene are MNHEY and SVGAGI. CDR3 length: 12 amino acids. Trimming stripped 7 bases from V and 5 bases from J, with 8 bases between. The CDR3 loop reads CASTGSNEKLFF. CDR3 sequence (DNA): TGTGCCAGCACTGGGTCGAATGAAAAACTGTTTTTT.

This clone was counted at least ten times. The V and J genes are TRBV9 and TRBJ2-1; D might be TRBD2 (5 bases). Trimming took 0 bases from V and 6 from J, leaving 13 bases between them. Germline V gives CDR1 SGDLS, CDR2 YYNGEE. This CDR3 is built from 15 residues. CDR3 bases: TGTGCCAGCAGCGTAGGAGGTGTTAGCGTCAATGAGCAGTTCTTC. This encodes CASSVGGVSVNEQFF.

The CDR3 nucleotides read TGTGCCAGCAGCAACATCTTTGACGGGAGGGAGCAGTTCTTC. This sequence encodes CASSNIFDGREQFF. V gene TRBV28 combines with J gene TRBJ2-1, with 7 bases matching TRBD2. This CDR3 is built from 14 residues. Germline V lookup: CDR1 MDHEN, CDR2 SYDVKM. V shed 6 bases, J shed 10 bases, and the junction held 12 bases outside the gene matches. The whole variable domain, remainder taken from reference TRBV28 and TRBJ2-1, is DVKVTQSSRYLVKRTGEKVFLECVQDMDHENMFWYRQDPGLGLRLIYFSYDVKMKEKGDIPEGYSVSREKKERFSLILESASTNQTSMYLCASSNIFDGREQFFGPGTRLTVL.

The chain employs TRBV7-9 and TRBJ1-6, with D maybe TRBD1 (5 bases). CDR3 length: 13 amino acids. Trimming pared 7 bases from V and 7 bases from J, leaving 11 bases between. Germline V gene lookup returns CDR1 SEHNR and CDR2 FQNEAQ (reference sequence). In nucleotides, the CDR3 is TGTGCCAGCAACCGTCAGGGAAATTCACCCCTCCACTTT. It yields the protein CASNRQGNSPLHF.

The rearrangement joins TRBV7-3 to TRBJ2-1; 10 nucleotides align to TRBD2. J was trimmed by 6 bases and V by 4 bases; bases with no gene match: 18. There are 19 residues in the CDR3. The V gene's germline CDR1 is SGHTA and CDR2 FQGTGA. CDR3 sequence reads: CASSSRSLSSGGDANEQFF. In DNA form, the CDR3 reads TGTGCCAGCAGCTCTAGGTCCCTGTCTAGCGGGGGAGACGCCAATGAGCAGTTCTTC.

The J gene is TRBJ2-4, the V gene TRBV15; 10 nucleotides agree with TRBD1. CDR3 size: 13 residues. The V and J ends lost 8 bases and 13 bases, in that order; junction bases with no gene match: 11. The germline V gene encodes CDR1 LNHNV and CDR2 YYDKDF (reference sequence). CDR3 sequence reads: CATGGQGVSPQYF. The CDR3 DNA is TGTGCCACCGGAGGACAGGGGGTTTCCCCACAGTACTTC.